The clone carrying this T cell receptor beta chain was counted many times. This sample was included in a study of molecular identifiers for immune sequencing clone quantification. Study in general: Replicates partitioned RNA from roughly 20,000 or 100,000 naive CD8 cells into five parts, sequencing four.

This CDR3 contains 15 residues. V lost 6 bases and J lost 6, with 15 bases in between. The germline V gene has CDR1 SNHLY and CDR2 FYNNEI. The authors gated naive CD8 T cells as CD8+CD4-CCR7+CD45RA+ for sorting. Library preparation followed earlier protocols using designated TCR primers. Each CDR3 protein is one row after TCRdb ran MiXCR on the PCR reads. The top ten hold around 0.84% of the sample, which has 490,000 or so distinct CDR3 sequences, 20% to 25% seen once. The rearrangement links TRBV2 to TRBJ2-6, with D possibly matching TRBD2 (5 bases). Sequences were obtained from naive CD8+ T cells from blood, with Jurkat cell RNA spiked in. Regarding subset: FACS-sorted CD8+CD4-CCR7+CD45RA+ naive T cells. The TCR was taken from a human donor in good health. Some libraries in this study had Jurkat cell RNA spiked in. CDR3 region: CASSQRIEEANVLTF. CDR3 sequence (DNA): TGTGCCAGCAGCCAGCGGATCGAGGAGGCCAACGTCCTGACTTTC.